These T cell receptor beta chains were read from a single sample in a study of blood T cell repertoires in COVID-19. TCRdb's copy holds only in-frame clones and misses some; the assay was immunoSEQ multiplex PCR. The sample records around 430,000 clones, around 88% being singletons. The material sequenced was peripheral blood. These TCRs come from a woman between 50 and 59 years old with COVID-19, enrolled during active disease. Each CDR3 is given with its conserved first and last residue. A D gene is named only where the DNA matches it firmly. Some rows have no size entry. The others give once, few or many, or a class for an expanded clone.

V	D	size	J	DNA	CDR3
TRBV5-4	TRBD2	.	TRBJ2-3	TGTGCCAGCAGCCACAGCGGGGGACGCACAGATACGCAGTATTTT	CASSHSGGRTDTQYF
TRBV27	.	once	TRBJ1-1	TGTGCCAGCAGTTTATGGGCGGGTTCTGAAGCTTTCTTT	CASSLWAGSEAFF
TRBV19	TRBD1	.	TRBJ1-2	TGTGCCAGTAGTCTACGACAGGGGTCTTGGGGCTACACCTTC	CASSLRQGSWGYTF
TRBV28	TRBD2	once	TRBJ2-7	TGTGCCAGCAGAGAAACTAGCGGAGTCTATTCCTACGAGCAGTACTTC	CASRETSGVYSYEQYF
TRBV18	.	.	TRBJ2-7	TGTGCCAGCTCTCCCGGACTCTCACAGAACGAGCAGTACTTC	CASSPGLSQNEQYF
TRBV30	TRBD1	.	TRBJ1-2	TGTGCCTGGAGTTCGACCCGCGGGACAGGAGGCGGCTACACCTTC	CAWSSTRGTGGGYTF
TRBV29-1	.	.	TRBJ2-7	TGCAGCGTTGAAGAACCGCTGGGACGGGGGACCTCCTACGAGCAGTACTTC	CSVEEPLGRGTSYEQYF
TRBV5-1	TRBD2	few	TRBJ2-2	TGCGCCAGCAGCTTGGACGGGGGAGGGCTGGACACCGGGGAGCTGTTTTTT	CASSLDGGGLDTGELFF
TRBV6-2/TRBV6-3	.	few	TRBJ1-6	TGTGCCAGCAGTAGAGGAGTCGGGGATTCACCCCTCCACTTT	CASSRGVGDSPLHF
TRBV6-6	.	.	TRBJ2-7	TGTGCCACCCGGGGGTCCGGGACGGTTTCCTACGAGCAGTACTTC	CATRGSGTVSYEQYF
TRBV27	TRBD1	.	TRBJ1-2	TGTGCCACCGCCAACTCGTTAGGACAGGGGTTATCGAGCTACACCTTC	CATANSLGQGLSSYTF
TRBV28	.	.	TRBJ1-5	TGTGCCAGCAGCTTTAATCAGCCCCAGCATTTT	CASSFNQPQHF
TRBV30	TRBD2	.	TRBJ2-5	TGTGCCTGCCAGGGGACTAGGGGCCCCTACCAAGAGACCCAGTACTTC	CACQGTRGPYQETQYF
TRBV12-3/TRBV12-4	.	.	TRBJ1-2	TGTGCCAGCAGTTCCCAGGGTAGCTATGGCTACACCTTC	CASSSQGSYGYTF
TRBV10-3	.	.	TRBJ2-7	TGTGCCATCAGTGAGTTTGGGGGCGATACCCACGAGCAGTACTTC	CAISEFGGDTHEQYF
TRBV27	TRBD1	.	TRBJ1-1	TGTGCCAGCAGTTTATACAGGGGGCCTGGCACTGAAGCTTTCTTT	CASSLYRGPGTEAFF
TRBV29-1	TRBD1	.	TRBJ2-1	TGCAGCGTTGAGCCCGACAGGGGAGGGCAGTTCTTC	CSVEPDRGGQFF
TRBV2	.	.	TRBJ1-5	TGTGCCAGCAGTCCTATCTTTCAGGGGTATCAGCCCCAGCATTTT	CASSPIFQGYQPQHF
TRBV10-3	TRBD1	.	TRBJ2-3	TGTGCCATCAGTGATTATGGACAGGGGGCTGTAGATACGCAGTATTTT	CAISDYGQGAVDTQYF
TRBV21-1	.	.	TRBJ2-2	TGTGCCAGCAGTCTCTCGCCGGGACATCCGAACACCGGGGAGCTGTTTTTT	CASSLSPGHPNTGELFF
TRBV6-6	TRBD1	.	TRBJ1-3	TGTGCCAGCAGTCAAGGACAGGCTGGAAACACCATATATTTT	CASSQGQAGNTIYF
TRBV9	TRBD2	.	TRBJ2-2	TGTGCCAGCAGCGTTTTCCTAGCGGGGGTTGACACCGGGGAGCTGTTTTTT	CASSVFLAGVDTGELFF
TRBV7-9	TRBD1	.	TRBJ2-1	TGTGCCAGCAGCTTCTCGGGACAGCCTTCGTATGAGCAGTTCTTC	CASSFSGQPSYEQFF
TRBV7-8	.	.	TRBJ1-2	TGTGCCAGCAGCCCAGGGGATGGCTACACCTTC	CASSPGDGYTF
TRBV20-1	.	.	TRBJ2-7	TGCAGTGCTTTACAGGGCCGGGAGCAGTACTTC	CSALQGREQYF
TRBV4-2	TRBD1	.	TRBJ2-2	TGTGCCAGCAGCCAAGGGACAGGGGGCACCGGGGAGCTGTTTTTT	CASSQGTGGTGELFF
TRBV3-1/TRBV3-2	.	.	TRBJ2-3	TGTGCCAGCAGCCAGCGCCCACAGGCCGCACATGTTACGCAGTATTTT	CASSQRPQAAHVTQYF
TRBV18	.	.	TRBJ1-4	TGTGCCAGCTCACCAGGTGCCCCGGGGAGTCCCAATGAAAAACTGTTTTTT	CASSPGAPGSPNEKLFF
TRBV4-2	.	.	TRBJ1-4	TGTGCCAGCAGCCAAGACCCAGGGGCCCCTTGGAAACTGTTTTTT	CASSQDPGAPWKLFF